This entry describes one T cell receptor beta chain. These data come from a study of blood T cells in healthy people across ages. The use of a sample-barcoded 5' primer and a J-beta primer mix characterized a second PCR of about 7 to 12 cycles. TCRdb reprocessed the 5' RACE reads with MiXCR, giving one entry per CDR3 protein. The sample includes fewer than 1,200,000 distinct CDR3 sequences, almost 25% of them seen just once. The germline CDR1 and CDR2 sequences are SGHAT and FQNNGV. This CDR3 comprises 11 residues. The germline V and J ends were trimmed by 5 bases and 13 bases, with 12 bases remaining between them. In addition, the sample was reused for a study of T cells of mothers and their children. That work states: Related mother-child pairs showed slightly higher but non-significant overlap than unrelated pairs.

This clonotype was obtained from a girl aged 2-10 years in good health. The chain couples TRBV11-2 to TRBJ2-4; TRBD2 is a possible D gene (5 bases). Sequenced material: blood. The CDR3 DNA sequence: TGTGCCAGCAGCCAACTAGGGCTACAGTACTTC. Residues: CASSQLGLQYF.